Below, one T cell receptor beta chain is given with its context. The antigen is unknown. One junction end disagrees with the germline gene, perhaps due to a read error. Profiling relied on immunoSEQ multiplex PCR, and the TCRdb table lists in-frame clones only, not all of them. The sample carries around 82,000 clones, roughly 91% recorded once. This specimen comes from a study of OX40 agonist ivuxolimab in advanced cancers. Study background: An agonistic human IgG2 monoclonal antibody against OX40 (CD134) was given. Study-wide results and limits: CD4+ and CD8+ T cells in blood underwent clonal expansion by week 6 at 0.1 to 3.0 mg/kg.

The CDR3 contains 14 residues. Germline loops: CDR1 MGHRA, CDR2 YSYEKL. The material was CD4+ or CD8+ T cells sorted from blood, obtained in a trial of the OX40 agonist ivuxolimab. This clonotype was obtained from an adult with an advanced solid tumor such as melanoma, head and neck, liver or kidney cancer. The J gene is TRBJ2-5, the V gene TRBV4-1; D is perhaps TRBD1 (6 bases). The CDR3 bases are TGCGCCAACAGCCCCCCGCAGGGGCAAGAGACCCAGTACTTC. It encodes CANSPPQGQETQYF.